This T cell receptor (beta chain) was sequenced for a study of blood T cell repertoires in COVID-19. Generated by immunoSEQ multiplex PCR, the TCRdb table keeps only in-frame clones and is missing some. The repertoire consists of 89,000 or so clones, with approximately 86% occurring once and the leading ten covering around 12%. This CDR3 has 14 amino acids. V gave up 3 bases and J gave up 4 bases, with 12 bases separating them. The germline CDR1 and CDR2 sequences are SGHTA and FQGNSA. The TCR was taken from a human donor in a cohort sampled during active COVID-19. The sequenced sample was peripheral blood. The chain links TRBV7-2 to TRBJ1-2, with a possible D match to TRBD1 (5 bases). For the CDR3, the DNA is TGTGCCAGCAGCTTCTCCAGGGCATCCTATGGCTACACCTTC. Its protein product is CASSFSRASYGYTF.